These 7 T cell receptor beta chains were all obtained from the same sample, sequenced in a study of shared clonotypes between healthy human individuals. The protocol was immunoSEQ multiplex PCR, while the TCRdb copy is restricted to in-frame clones and leaves out a portion. The sample yields about 1.5 million clones, approximately 98% seen once. Sequencing input: naive CD4+ T cells sorted from blood. Subset reported: CD45RA+ positively selected. These TCRs come from a man under 40 in good health.

A single count supports this clone. The rearrangement uses TRBV18 and TRBJ2-7, with 10 bases identical to TRBD2. The CDR3 length is 15 residues. Looked up from germline, CDR1 is KGHSH and CDR2 is LQKENI. J gave up 3 bases and V 1 base, and 3 bases lay outside the gene matches. CDR3 DNA sequence: TGTGCCAGCTCACCACTACCTAGCGGGAGCTACGAGCAGTACTTC. Translation gives CASSPLPSGSYEQYF. Filled out from reference TRBV18 and TRBJ2-7, the complete variable domain reads NAGVMQNPRHLVRRRGQEARLRCSPMKGHSHVYWYRQLPEEGLKFMVYLQKENIIDESGMPKERFSAEFPKEGPSILRIQQVVRGDSAAYFCASSPLPSGSYEQYFGPGTRLTVT.

This chain uses TRBV25-1 with TRBJ2-7; the match to TRBD2 covers 9 bases. Per the germline V gene, CDR1 is MGHDK and CDR2 is SYGVNS. The CDR3 is 14 amino acids. V was clipped by 5 bases and J by 4 bases; unmatched bases: 6. The CDR3 sequence is CASSSAGGPYEQYF. As DNA, the CDR3 is TGTGCCAGCAGTTCCGCGGGAGGGCCGTACGAGCAGTACTTC.

The chain carries TRBV29-1 and TRBJ2-5, with D unclear. V was shortened by 4 bases and J by 1 base, with 10 bases between the two germline ends. Germline V gene sequence: CDR1 SQVTM, CDR2 ANQGSEA. CDR3 length: 13 residues. The CDR3 DNA sequence: TGCAGCGTTGTGGTCAGGTTCCAAGAGACCCAGTACTTC. It codes for CSVVVRFQETQYF.

V and J are TRBV30 and TRBJ1-4; unclear D gene. Germline CDR1 reads GTSNPN; CDR2 reads SVGIG (reference sequence). The CDR3 consists of 15 residues. V was trimmed by 0 bases and J by 5 bases, leaving 13 bases between them. CDR3: CAWSVHGPPNEKLFF. CDR3 bases: TGTGCCTGGAGTGTACACGGACCCCCGAATGAAAAACTGTTTTTT.

The CDR3 loop reads CASRLSGSRGTGELFF. The CDR3 DNA is TGCGCCAGCAGACTTAGCGGGAGTAGGGGCACCGGGGAGCTGTTTTTT. The chain couples TRBV4-3 to TRBJ2-2, with 9 bases matching TRBD2. With V trimmed by 6 bases and J by 4 bases, 9 bases remained unmatched. The CDR3 contains 16 residues. Germline V gene data show CDR1 as LGHNA and CDR2 as YSLEER.

This rearrangement joins TRBV11-3 to TRBJ2-2; 10 bases agree with TRBD2. CDR3 size: 16 residues. Per the germline V gene, CDR1 is SGHNT and CDR2 is YENEEA. V lost 2 bases, J lost 5 bases, and 5 bases stayed unmatched. The chain's CDR3 is CASSLSLAGETGELFF. CDR3 nucleotide sequence: TGTGCCAGCAGCTTAAGTCTAGCGGGAGAAACCGGGGAGCTGTTTTTT. Based on the CDR3 plus reference TRBV11-3 and TRBJ2-2, the full variable domain is EAGVVQSPRYKIIEKKQPVAFWCNPISGHNTLYWYLQNLGQGPELLIRYENEEAVDDSQLPKDRFSAERLKGVDSTLKIQPAELGDSAVYLCASSLSLAGETGELFFGEGSRLTVL.

A remark on this clone: Within the sample, other DNA sequences also encode this same CDR3. This chain joins TRBV7-9 and TRBJ1-4, with D unresolved. CDR1 and CDR2 from the germline V gene are SEHNR and FQNEAQ (reference sequence). V gave up 1 base and J gave up 8 bases, with 5 bases separating them. The CDR3 extends over 12 amino acids. The CDR3: CASSLVSEKLFF. The CDR3, as DNA: TGTGCCAGCAGCTTAGTTTCCGAAAAACTGTTTTTT.